The 32 T cell receptor beta chains below were found in one sample sequenced in a study of T cells in Graves' hyperthyroidism and ophthalmopathy. RNA transcripts gave rise to amplified TCR beta CDR3 regions. A set of HTBI primers served as the primers for a first-round RT-PCR of the TCR CDR3. TCRdb re-called the multiplex PCR reads with MiXCR, one entry per CDR3 protein. This sample has about 360,000 distinct CDR3 sequences; about 15% occur once, and the top ten carry approximately 30%. The specimen was blood. Receptors were obtained from a woman younger than 35 with Graves' hyperthyroidism that later progressed to Graves' ophthalmopathy.

In this sample, this clonotype turned up many times. The rearrangement uses TRBV3-1 and TRBJ1-1; D is possibly TRBD1 (5 bases). The CDR3 contains 15 residues. Per germline, CDR1 LGHDT and CDR2 YNNKEL (reference sequence). The V gene lost 3 bases and the J gene lost 6 bases, with 17 bases spanning the gap. Here the CDR3 DNA reads TGTGCCAGCAGCCAGGTCCCAGGGCGGAGTGCTGAAGCTTTCTTT. As protein: CASSQVPGRSAEAFF.

This clonotype has ten or more counts. The chain combines TRBV20-1 with TRBJ2-3; no firm D call. The V end was cut by 2 bases, the J end by 8 bases, with 14 bases between. CDR3 length: 13 amino acids. Germline V gene sequence: CDR1 DFQATT, CDR2 SNEGSKA (reference sequence). As DNA, the CDR3 is TGCAGTGCTAGACTAGGCCTCACGGGTACGCAGTATTTT. Its translation is CSARLGLTGTQYF.

In its sample, this clonotype was seen a few times. A single base separates this from a much larger clone, so it may be a read error. The chain has TRBV12-3 or TRBV12-4 and TRBJ2-3; a possible D gene is TRBD2 (5 bases). CDR3 length: 15 amino acids. V was trimmed by 6 bases and J by 2 bases, leaving 15 bases between them. The CDR3 coding sequence is TGTGCCAGCAGCTCCCTGACTACCGACACAGATACGCAGTATTTT. It yields the protein CASSSLTTDTDTQYF.

This clonotype was counted at least ten times. This chain uses TRBV6-2 or TRBV6-3 with TRBJ2-7; 8 bases line up with TRBD1. Losses at the gene ends were 5 bases for V and 4 bases for J; bases not matched to a gene: 7. Germline V lookup: CDR1 MNHEY, CDR2 SVGEGT. CDR3 length: 14 residues. Written as DNA, the CDR3 is TGTGCCAGCAGTCCGCGGACAGGGAGGTACGAGCAGTACTTC. It encodes CASSPRTGRYEQYF.

This clonotype was seen at least ten times. The gene calls are TRBV5-1 and TRBJ2-6; 8 bases map to TRBD2. Germline CDR1 and CDR2: SGHRS and YFSETQ. This CDR3 region has 16 residues. The junction had 6 bases not matched to a gene; V was cut back by 5 bases and J by 2 bases. CDR3 sequence (DNA): TGCGCCAGCAGGCTGACCGGGGGGGCTGGGGCCAACGTCCTGACTTTC. Translated, it gives CASRLTGGAGANVLTF.

This clonotype was detected ten times or more. V is TRBV6-6 and J is TRBJ2-5, with D possibly matching TRBD1 (6 bases). This CDR3 is 13 amino acids long. V lost 2 bases and J 2 bases, leaving 6 bases between the germline ends. The germline V gene has CDR1 MNHNY and CDR2 SVGAGI (reference sequence). The CDR3 DNA follows: TGTGCCAGCAGTTACACAGGGCAAGAGACCCAGTACTTC. This encodes CASSYTGQETQYF.

In its sample, this clonotype was seen a few times. The chain recombines TRBV29-1 with TRBJ2-2, with 7 positions matching TRBD2. Germline CDR1 SQVTM, CDR2 ANQGSEA. Losses at the gene ends were 7 bases for V and 4 bases for J; bases not matched to a gene: 15. CDR3 length: 16 amino acids. The CDR3 nucleotides are TGCAGCGCCTTGAGGGGTGCTCCGGGAGGCACCGGGGAGCTGTTTTTT. Residues: CSALRGAPGGTGELFF.

This clonotype was recorded a few times. Just one base apart from a much larger clone, this may be a read error. The chain combines TRBV11-2 with TRBJ2-1; 12 positions match TRBD2. The CDR3 extends over 15 amino acids. Germline V lookup: CDR1 SGHAT, CDR2 FQNNGV. The V gene end was trimmed by 8 bases and the J gene end by 5 bases; junction bases not matched to a gene: 7. In nucleotides, the CDR3 is TGTGCCAGCGGCGCGACTAGCGGGAGTAACAATGAGCAGTTCTTC. The encoded protein is CASGATSGSNNEQFF.

Concerning this clonotype itself: The junction differs from germline at one of its ends, possibly a read error. This chain uses TRBV12-3 or TRBV12-4 with TRBJ2-3; D gene unclear. The J call may not be correct, given that the DNA end is closer to TRBJ1-5. The CDR3 consists of 18 residues. DNA for the CDR3: TGCGCCAGCAGTTATGGCAAGGCTTTATCAACTAGCACAGATACGCAGCATTTT. It is translated as CASSYGKALSTSTDTQHF.

At least ten counts were recorded for this clonotype. This chain joins TRBV11-3 and TRBJ2-1; the match to TRBD1 covers 9 bases. V lost 5 bases to trimming and J lost 5 bases; unmatched junction nucleotides: 1. The CDR3 runs to 13 residues. CDR1 and CDR2 (germline): SGHNT, YENEEA. The CDR3 region is CASSRDRDNEQFF. In nucleotides, the CDR3 is TGTGCCAGCAGCCGGGACAGGGACAATGAGCAGTTCTTC.

This clonotype came up a few times. The chain joins TRBV12-3 or TRBV12-4 to TRBJ2-5; TRBD1 matches at 8 bases. Trimming took 6 bases from V and 4 from J; bases not matched to a gene: 7. The CDR3 loop spans 14 amino acids. The CDR3 region has the DNA TGTGCCAGCAGGCCGACAGGGGCAGGAGAGACCCAGTACTTC. Translating gives CASRPTGAGETQYF.

The genes are TRBV29-1 and TRBJ2-5, with TRBD2 as a possible D gene (6 bases). Looked up from germline, CDR1 is SQVTM and CDR2 is ANQGSEA. The CDR3 spans 14 residues. The germline V and J ends were trimmed by 0 bases and 8 bases, with 16 bases remaining between them. The CDR3 DNA is TGCAGCGTTGAAGAGGGAGGAACGGTCATCACCCAGTACTTC. Protein: CSVEEGGTVITQYF.

This clonotype was seen repeatedly, ten times or more. The chain uses TRBV6-1 and TRBJ2-5; D may be TRBD2 (6 bases). The CDR3 is 13 amino acids. Germline-derived CDR1 and CDR2 are MNHNS and SASEGT. Deletions cut 5 bases from V and 5 bases from J, with 12 bases between. CDR3 sequence reads: CASSYAGWETQYF. CDR3 DNA: TGTGCCAGCAGTTACGCGGGGTGGGAGACCCAGTACTTC.

The chain combines TRBV19 with TRBJ2-4; no definite D call. Trimming removed 4 bases from V and 0 bases from J, with 10 bases in between. This CDR3 region has 15 residues. In germline, CDR1 is LNHDA, CDR2 SQIVND (reference sequence). The CDR3 DNA reads as TGTGCCAGTAGTAGGCAGAGTCTAGCCAAAAACATTCAGTACTTC. Translating gives CASSRQSLAKNIQYF.

This clonotype has ten or more counts. The chain combines TRBV9 with TRBJ2-7, with D unresolved. CDR1 and CDR2 (germline): SGDLS, YYNGEE. The CDR3 runs 16 residues. V was trimmed by 3 bases and J by 3 bases, leaving 19 bases between them. The CDR3 loop reads CASSDSTLSTNYEQYF. CDR3 DNA: TGTGCCAGCAGCGATAGTACACTCTCGACCAACTACGAGCAGTACTTC.

This clonotype was detected ten times or more. The chain carries TRBV27 and TRBJ2-7, with D uncertain. V was clipped by 5 bases and J by 0 bases, with 11 bases between them. The CDR3 has 14 amino acids. The germline gives CDR1 MNHEY, CDR2 SMNVEV (reference sequence). The CDR3 sequence is CASSPVFDSYEQYF. The CDR3 bases are TGTGCCAGCAGTCCGGTGTTCGACTCCTACGAGCAGTACTTC.

This clonotype was seen repeatedly, ten times or more. V and J are TRBV27 and TRBJ1-1; 10 bases fit TRBD1. The CDR3 consists of 12 residues. The germline V gene encodes CDR1 MNHEY and CDR2 SMNVEV (reference sequence). The V segment lost 5 bases and the J segment 10 bases; nucleotides outside the gene matches: 4. CDR3 sequence reads: CASSGTGAAAFF. Written as DNA, the CDR3 is TGTGCCAGCAGTGGGACAGGGGCTGCAGCTTTCTTT.

This clonotype has at least ten counts. The chain employs TRBV18 and TRBJ2-1, with D unresolved. Germline lookup yields CDR1 KGHSH and CDR2 LQKENI. V gave up 3 bases and J gave up 2 bases, with 8 bases separating them. CDR3 length: 14 amino acids. CDR3 nucleotide sequence: TGTGCCAGCTCACCCCCGACAACCTACAATGAGCAGTTCTTC. Its translation is CASSPPTTYNEQFF.

In this sample, this clonotype turned up a few times. V is TRBV3-2 and J is TRBJ2-5; the DNA was not used to check the table's D call, TRBD2. TRBV3-2 is a known pseudogene. The CDR3 loop spans 17 amino acids. CDR3 sequence reads: CASSQETGPITEETQYF. The CDR3 coding sequence is TGTGCCAGCAGCCAAGAGACCGGGCCCATTACGGAAGAGACCCAGTACTTC.

Ten or more counts support this clonotype. This sequence joins TRBV18 and TRBJ2-3; 10 nucleotides align to TRBD1. Germline CDR1 reads KGHSH; CDR2 reads LQKENI. This CDR3 contains 16 residues. V shed 3 bases, J shed 0 bases, and the junction held 3 bases outside the gene matches. CDR3 coding DNA: TGTGCCAGCTCACCTAGACAGGGGGCGAGCACAGATACGCAGTATTTT. It is translated as CASSPRQGASTDTQYF.

This clonotype was observed a few times. The chain couples TRBV6-2 or TRBV6-3 to TRBJ2-2; D possibly corresponds to TRBD1 (5 bases). The V end was cut by 5 bases, the J end by 8 bases, with 12 bases between. Germline V gives CDR1 MNHEY, CDR2 SVGEGT. The CDR3 extends over 13 amino acids. This chain's CDR3 is CASSLLSGGELFF. The CDR3 region has the DNA TGTGCCAGCAGTCTCCTCTCAGGGGGGGAGCTGTTTTTT.

This clonotype was observed at least ten times. This chain links TRBV20-1 with TRBJ1-1, with a possible D match to TRBD1 (5 bases). Germline CDR1 is DFQATT and CDR2 is SNEGSKA (reference sequence). The CDR3 loop spans 14 amino acids. Trimming took off 3 bases at V and 10 bases at J, with 21 bases between the two ends. This chain's CDR3 is CSASLFTGGGRAFF. The DNA for the CDR3 is TGCAGTGCTAGTCTGTTCACGGGGGGAGGTCGAGCTTTCTTT.

This clonotype occurred many times. The chain is built from TRBV7-2 and TRBJ2-7, with 8 bases fitting TRBD1. The trim removed 5 bases at V and 3 bases at J, leaving 3 bases unmatched. This CDR3 is 13 amino acids long. Germline V gene lookup returns CDR1 SGHTA and CDR2 FQGNSA. The CDR3: CASSGDRSYEQYF. The CDR3, as DNA: TGTGCCAGCAGCGGGGACAGGAGCTACGAGCAGTACTTC. The whole variable domain, remainder taken from reference TRBV7-2 and TRBJ2-7, is GAGVSQSPSNKVTEKGKDVELRCDPISGHTALYWYRQSLGQGLEFLIYFQGNSAPDKSGLPSDRFSAERTGGSVSTLTIQRTQQEDSAVYLCASSGDRSYEQYFGPGTRLTVT.

Comment on this clonotype: Possible read error: a much larger clone is one base away. No DNA is shown, since the ends of the CDR3 on it are uncertain; the CDR3 is the one TCRdb lists. This chain links TRBV7-2 with TRBJ2-2; the table's D call, TRBD2, was not checked against the DNA. The CDR3 spans 19 amino acids, including both terminal residues. From germline, CDR1 is SGHTA and CDR2 FQGNSA. The CDR3 protein is CASSLWASGSPLGTGELSF.

The chain carries TRBV28 and TRBJ1-5; D not certain. The CDR3 spans 13 residues. V shed 8 bases and J shed 3 bases, with 11 bases lying between them. Germline V CDR1 and CDR2: MDHEN, SYDVKM. For the CDR3, the DNA is TGTGCCAGCCTGGAGGTGATCAATCAGCCCCAGCATTTT. It translates to CASLEVINQPQHF.

This clonotype was observed at least ten times. The chain joins TRBV12-3 or TRBV12-4 to TRBJ2-7; D perhaps matches TRBD2 (5 bases). V dropped 3 bases and J dropped 7 bases, with 10 bases sitting between them. The CDR3 loop spans 12 amino acids. CDR3 loop: CASSFGGSEQYF. Here the CDR3 DNA reads TGTGCCAGCAGTTTTGGAGGATCTGAGCAGTACTTC.

The genes are TRBV7-9 and TRBJ2-1; 7 bases line up with TRBD1. The CDR3 sequence is 16 residues long. Germline V lookup: CDR1 SEHNR, CDR2 FQNEAQ (reference sequence). Trimming at V came to 4 bases and at J to 0 bases, leaving 6 bases not matched to a gene. The CDR3 sequence: CASSSQTGSSYNEQFF. The CDR3 DNA follows: TGTGCCAGCAGCTCACAGACAGGGAGCTCCTACAATGAGCAGTTCTTC.

This chain joins TRBV2 and TRBJ2-7, with 11 bases aligning to TRBD1. With V trimmed by 6 bases and J by 7 bases, 2 bases remained unmatched. Germline CDR1 reads SNHLY; CDR2 reads FYNNEI. The CDR3 sequence is 12 residues long. CDR3 sequence: CASRDRGLEQYF. CDR3 nucleotide sequence: TGTGCCAGCAGGGACAGGGGGCTAGAGCAGTACTTC.

The chain uses TRBV5-6 and TRBJ2-5; possibly TRBD2 for D (5 bases). Germline lookup yields CDR1 SGHDT and CDR2 YYEEEE. The CDR3 has 14 residues. V was pared by 2 bases and J by 4 bases, with 12 bases between. In nucleotides, the CDR3 is TGTGCCAGCAGCTTTGGAACTAGGACAGAGACCCAGTACTTC. This sequence encodes CASSFGTRTETQYF.

This clonotype was observed many times. This chain connects TRBV12-3 or TRBV12-4 to TRBJ1-5; 7 bases align to TRBD1. This CDR3 contains 14 residues. Germline trimming cut 6 bases from V and 3 bases from J; bases unmatched to any gene: 5. CDR3 loop: CASSTGQVNQPQHF. CDR3 bases: TGTGCCAGCAGCACCGGACAGGTCAATCAGCCCCAGCATTTT.

Details on this clonotype: A read error may be the cause here, since a much bigger clone is one base away. CDR3 nucleotide sequence: TGTGCCAGCAGTCTCCTAAGGAGTGGCTACACCTTC. This gives the protein CASSLLRSGYTF. The rearrangement links TRBV28 to TRBJ1-2; D unresolved. The CDR3 has 12 residues. CDR1 is MDHEN and CDR2 is SYDVKM in the germline V gene. The ends were cut back, 5 bases at V and 7 bases at J, with 11 bases in the middle.

This clonotype was seen a few times. The chain couples TRBV4-2 to TRBJ2-7, with a tentative D call TRBD2 (6 bases). This CDR3 is 15 amino acids long. The germline V and J ends were trimmed by 0 bases and 4 bases, with 13 bases remaining between them. The V gene's germline CDR1 is LGHNA and CDR2 YNFKEQ. DNA of the CDR3: TGTGCCAGCAGCCAAGAGTCCCGGGGGTCTTACGAGCAGTACTTC. Translating gives CASSQESRGSYEQYF.